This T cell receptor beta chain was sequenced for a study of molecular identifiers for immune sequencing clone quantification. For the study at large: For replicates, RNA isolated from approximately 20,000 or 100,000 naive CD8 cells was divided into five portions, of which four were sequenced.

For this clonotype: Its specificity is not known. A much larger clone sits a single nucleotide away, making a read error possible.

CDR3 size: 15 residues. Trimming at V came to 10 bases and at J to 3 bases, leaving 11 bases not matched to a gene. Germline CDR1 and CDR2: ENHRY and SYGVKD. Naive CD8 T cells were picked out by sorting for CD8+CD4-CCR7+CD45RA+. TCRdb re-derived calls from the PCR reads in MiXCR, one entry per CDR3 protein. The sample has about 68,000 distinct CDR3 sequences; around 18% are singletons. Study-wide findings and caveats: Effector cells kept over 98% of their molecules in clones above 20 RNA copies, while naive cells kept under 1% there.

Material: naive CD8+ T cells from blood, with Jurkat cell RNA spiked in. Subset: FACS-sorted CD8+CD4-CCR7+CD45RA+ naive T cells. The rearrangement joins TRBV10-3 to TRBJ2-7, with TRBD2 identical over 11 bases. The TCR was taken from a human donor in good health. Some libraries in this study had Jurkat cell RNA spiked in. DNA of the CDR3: TGTGCCAACAGCGAGACTAGCGGGACCTTCTACGAGCAGTACTTC. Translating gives CANSETSGTFYEQYF.